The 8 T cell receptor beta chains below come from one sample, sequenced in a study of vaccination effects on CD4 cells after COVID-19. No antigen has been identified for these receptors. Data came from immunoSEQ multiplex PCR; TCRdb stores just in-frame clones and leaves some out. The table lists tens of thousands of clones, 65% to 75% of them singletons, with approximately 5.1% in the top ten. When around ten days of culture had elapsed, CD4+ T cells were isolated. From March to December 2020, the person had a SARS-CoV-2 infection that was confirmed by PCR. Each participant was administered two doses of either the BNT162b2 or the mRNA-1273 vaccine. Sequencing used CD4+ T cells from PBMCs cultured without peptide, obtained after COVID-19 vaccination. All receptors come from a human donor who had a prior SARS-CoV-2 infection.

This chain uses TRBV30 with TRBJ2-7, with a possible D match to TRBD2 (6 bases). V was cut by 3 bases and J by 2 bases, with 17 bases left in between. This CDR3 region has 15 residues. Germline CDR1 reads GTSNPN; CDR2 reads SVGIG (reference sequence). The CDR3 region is CAWSRPGTAPYEQYF. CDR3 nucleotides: TGTGCCTGGAGCAGACCCGGGACTGCACCCTACGAGCAGTACTTC.

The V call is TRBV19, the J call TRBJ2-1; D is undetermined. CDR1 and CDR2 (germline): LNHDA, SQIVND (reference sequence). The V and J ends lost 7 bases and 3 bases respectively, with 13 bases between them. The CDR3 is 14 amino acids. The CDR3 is CASKGPGGYNEQFF. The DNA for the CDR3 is TGTGCCAGTAAGGGTCCGGGCGGCTACAATGAGCAGTTCTTC.

CDR3 in DNA: TGTGCCAGTGGATACGGGACTAGCGAAGACGTCCTGACTTTC. Protein: CASGYGTSEDVLTF. The chain uses TRBV5-4 and TRBJ2-6, with 10 bases matching TRBD2. Germline lookup yields CDR1 SGHNT and CDR2 YYREEE (reference sequence). After removal of 8 bases from V and 11 bases from J, the junction contained 10 bases not matched to a gene. This CDR3 has 14 residues.

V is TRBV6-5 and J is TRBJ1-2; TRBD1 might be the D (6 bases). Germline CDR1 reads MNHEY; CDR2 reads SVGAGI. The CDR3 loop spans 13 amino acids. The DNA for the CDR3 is TGTGGCTCATCCGGGCAGGGGCCCCATGGCTACACCTTC. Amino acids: CGSSGQGPHGYTF.

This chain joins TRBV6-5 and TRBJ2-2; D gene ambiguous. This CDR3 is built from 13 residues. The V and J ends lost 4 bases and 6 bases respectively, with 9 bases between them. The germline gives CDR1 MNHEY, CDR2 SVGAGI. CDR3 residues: CASSFQVAGELFF. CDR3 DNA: TGTGCCAGCAGTTTCCAAGTCGCCGGGGAGCTGTTTTTT.

The CDR3 DNA reads as TGTGCCAGCAGTTACTCCGGCGGTCATGGCTACACCTTC. Translating it yields CASSYSGGHGYTF. The V call is TRBV6-5, the J call TRBJ1-2, with D uncertain. CDR1 is MNHEY and CDR2 is SVGAGI in the germline V gene. This CDR3 region has 13 residues. Between the trimmed V and J ends, which lost 0 bases and 6 bases, there was a span of 8 bases.

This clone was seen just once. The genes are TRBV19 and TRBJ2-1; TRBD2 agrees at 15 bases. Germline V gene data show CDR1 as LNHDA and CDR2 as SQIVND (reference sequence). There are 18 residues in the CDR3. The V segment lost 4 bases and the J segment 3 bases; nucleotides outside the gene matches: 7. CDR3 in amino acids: CASSRRTSGGAVYNEQFF. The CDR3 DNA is TGTGCCAGTAGTAGGAGGACTAGCGGGGGGGCTGTCTACAATGAGCAGTTCTTC.

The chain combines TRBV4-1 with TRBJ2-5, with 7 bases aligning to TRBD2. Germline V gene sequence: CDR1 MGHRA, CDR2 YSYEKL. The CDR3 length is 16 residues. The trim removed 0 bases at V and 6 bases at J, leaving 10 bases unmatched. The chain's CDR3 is CASSQDLGTTQKTQYF. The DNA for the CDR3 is TGCGCCAGCAGCCAAGATTTGGGGACTACCCAGAAGACCCAGTACTTC.